This T cell receptor beta chain emerged from a study of T-cell memory formation after mild COVID-19. Study summary: The TCR clusters were mostly specific to one donor. General study findings and limits: Clones contracting day 15 to 85 were balanced CD4/CD8; later expanders leaned CD4+.

This clonotype was seen only a few times. Its antigen is unknown. The ends were cut back, 4 bases at V and 5 bases at J, with 15 bases in the middle. The CDR3 has 14 residues. Germline assignment: CDR1 SGHRS and CDR2 YFSETQ. The authors produced TCR alpha and TCR beta cDNA libraries with sample barcodes and UMIs by 5'RACE using constant-segment primers. TCRdb independently ran MiXCR on the 5' RACE reads; one entry per CDR3 protein. The sample yields about 400,000 distinct CDR3 sequences, more than 15% seen once. Input material: PBMCs or a T cell subset sorted from them (not recorded which). This chain links TRBV5-1 with TRBJ2-5; TRBD1 or TRBD2 may be the D gene (5 bases each). This receptor was taken from a man aged 18 to 29 who had mild COVID-19 (a few samples of this study predate the infection). Cell type and time point are not known. DNA of the CDR3: TGCGCCAGCAGCCAGGGACCCTCCGATGAGACCCAGTACTTC. As protein: CASSQGPSDETQYF.